What follows are 27 T cell receptor beta chains derived from one specimen sequenced in a study of Ad26.COV2.S vaccination and SARS-CoV-2 variants. Repertoires were generated with immunoSEQ multiplex PCR, while TCRdb's copy carries only in-frame clones and drops some. The sample holds 400,000 to 450,000 clones, 90% seen once. As to treatment: some 20 received Ad26.COV2.S at low or high dose, single or two shots; about 5 received placebo; per-sample allocation not given. The samples were gathered on day 63 after the first injection of vaccine or placebo. The sample in question was peripheral blood, obtained in a trial of Ad26.COV2.S vaccine versus placebo. Receptors were obtained from a person between 18 and 59 years old who received the Ad26.COV2.S COVID-19 vaccine or a placebo.

The rearrangement joins TRBV3-1 (or the pseudogene TRBV3-2) to TRBJ1-1; tentative D call: TRBD1 (5 bases). V was trimmed by 0 bases and J by 4 bases, leaving 9 bases between them. CDR3 size: 14 residues. Germline V gene data show CDR1 as LGHDT and CDR2 as YNNKEL (reference sequence). The CDR3 DNA reads as TGTGCCAGCAGCCAAGACCGGGGGGTCACTGAAGCTTTCTTT. The encoded protein is CASSQDRGVTEAFF.

The chain employs TRBV7-6 and TRBJ2-7; 8 nucleotides agree with TRBD1. V lost 0 bases to trimming and J lost 4 bases; unmatched junction nucleotides: 8. The CDR3 is 16 residues long. In germline, CDR1 is SGHVS, CDR2 FNYEAQ. The CDR3, as DNA: TGTGCCAGCAGCTTAGCGACTGGACAGGGAGTATACGAGCAGTACTTC. As protein: CASSLATGQGVYEQYF.

The rearrangement links TRBV28 to TRBJ2-7; D is unresolved. The V end lost 5 bases, the J end lost 2 bases, and 13 bases lay between the germline ends. Germline CDR1 MDHEN, CDR2 SYDVKM. The CDR3 is 14 amino acids. Written as DNA, the CDR3 is TGTGCCAGCAGTCTTCGGACGGTGACCTACGAGCAGTACTTC. Protein product: CASSLRTVTYEQYF.

The chain is built from TRBV15 and TRBJ2-7; possible D gene TRBD2, 5 bases. Germline V lookup: CDR1 LNHNV, CDR2 YYDKDF (reference sequence). This CDR3 has 14 amino acids. The V gene lost 5 bases and the J gene lost 1 base, with 12 bases spanning the gap. CDR3 protein: CATSVVGESYEQYF. The CDR3 DNA sequence: TGTGCCACCAGCGTCGTGGGAGAGTCCTACGAGCAGTACTTC.

The V and J genes are TRBV7-9 and TRBJ2-2, with D hard to call. Germline CDR1 SEHNR, CDR2 FQNEAQ (reference sequence). Trimming left V 5 bases short and J 2 bases short, with 12 bases between. This CDR3 region has 15 residues. The CDR3 bases are TGTGCCAGCAGCCCCCCCCAGCGTAACACCGGGGAGCTGTTTTTT. Translated: CASSPPQRNTGELFF.

V and J are TRBV19 and TRBJ2-1; the match to TRBD2 covers 10 bases. V was clipped by 3 bases and J by 4 bases; unmatched bases: 6. CDR3 length: 16 amino acids. CDR1 and CDR2 (germline): LNHDA, SQIVND (reference sequence). CDR3 nucleotides: TGTGCCAGTAGTATTTCCGGACTAGCGGAATACAATGAGCAGTTCTTC. This sequence encodes CASSISGLAEYNEQFF.

The rearrangement uses TRBV20-1 and TRBJ2-3; 13 positions agree with TRBD2. CDR3 length: 16 amino acids. Germline CDR1 DFQATT, CDR2 SNEGSKA (reference sequence). V shed 3 bases and J 5 bases; nucleotides not matched to a gene: 8. The CDR3 nucleotides are TGCAGTGCTAGTCTCGGACTAGCGGGAGATGGAGATACGCAGTATTTT. This translates into CSASLGLAGDGDTQYF.

Only a few counts were recorded for this clone. This sequence joins TRBV6-2 or TRBV6-3 and TRBJ1-5; D possibly corresponds to TRBD1 (6 bases). The CDR3 length is 16 residues. The V gene's germline CDR1 is MNHEY and CDR2 SVGEGT. V lost 5 bases, J lost 0 bases, and 14 bases lay in between. CDR3 region: CASSGPTGLSNQPQHF. The CDR3 DNA reads TGTGCCAGCAGTGGCCCTACAGGGCTTAGCAATCAGCCCCAGCATTTT.

The gene calls are TRBV28 and TRBJ1-4, with a tentative D call TRBD1 (5 bases). V was shortened by 1 base and J by 1 base, with 13 bases between the two germline ends. Germline V gene sequence: CDR1 MDHEN, CDR2 SYDVKM. The CDR3 covers 17 residues. The DNA of the CDR3 is TGTGCCAGCAGTTTATTGGCAGGGCCGGAAACTAATGAAAAACTGTTTTTT. Translating it yields CASSLLAGPETNEKLFF.

Points on this clone: Other DNA sequences of this sample code for an identical CDR3. This rearrangement joins TRBV7-3 to TRBJ2-5; D not certain. Between the trimmed V and J ends, which lost 0 bases and 2 bases, there was a span of 4 bases. Germline V gene lookup returns CDR1 SGHTA and CDR2 FQGTGA. The CDR3 totals 13 residues. For the CDR3, the DNA is TGTGCCAGCAGCTTAACGCTTCAAGAGACCCAGTACTTC. This sequence encodes CASSLTLQETQYF.

The genes are TRBV28 and TRBJ2-1, with D perhaps given as TRBD1 or TRBD2 (10 bases each). From germline, CDR1 is MDHEN and CDR2 SYDVKM. The CDR3 runs 23 residues. Trimming took 6 bases from V and 8 from J, leaving 44 bases between them. Here the CDR3 DNA reads TGTGCCAGCAGCATAACCCCACTCCGGGACAGGGGAAGAGGTCTAGCGGGAGCCCATGAGCAGTTCTTC. Translated, it gives CASSITPLRDRGRGLAGAHEQFF.

The V and J genes are TRBV20-1 and TRBJ1-2; D is possibly TRBD1 (6 bases). The CDR3 contains 11 residues. V was trimmed by 2 bases and J by 8 bases, leaving 9 bases between them. The germline CDR1 and CDR2 sequences are DFQATT and SNEGSKA (reference sequence). The CDR3 loop is CSARSGQGYTF. The CDR3 DNA is TGCAGTGCTAGATCCGGACAGGGCTACACCTTC.

The chain has TRBV6-4 and TRBJ2-2; D gene unclear. V lost 0 bases to trimming and J lost 5 bases, with 7 bases between them. This CDR3 is 14 amino acids long. CDR1 MRHNA and CDR2 SNTAGT come from the germline V gene. DNA of the CDR3: TGTGCCAGCAGTGACTCAGAAGAAACCGGGGAGCTGTTTTTT. Translation gives CASSDSEETGELFF.

The J gene is TRBJ2-7, the V gene TRBV9, with D possibly being TRBD1 (6 bases). Trimming stripped 4 bases from V and 3 bases from J, with 17 bases between. This CDR3 spans 15 amino acids. Germline V gene sequence: CDR1 SGDLS, CDR2 YYNGEE. The DNA of the CDR3 is TGTGCCAGCAGCCTGGGGGCAGTTGGGTTCTACGAGCAGTACTTC. This encodes CASSLGAVGFYEQYF.

This chain joins TRBV6-1 and TRBJ1-2; D is uncertain. V was shortened by 0 bases and J by 2 bases, with 7 bases between the two germline ends. Per germline, CDR1 MNHNS and CDR2 SASEGT. The CDR3 extends over 14 amino acids. The chain's CDR3 is CASSEASVNYGYTF. The DNA of the CDR3 is TGTGCCAGCAGTGAAGCCTCGGTAAACTATGGCTACACCTTC.

This chain joins TRBV27 and TRBJ2-1; no clear D gene. V was pared by 2 bases and J by 5 bases, with 19 bases between. The CDR3 totals 17 residues. CDR1 is MNHEY and CDR2 is SMNVEV in the germline V gene (reference sequence). DNA of the CDR3: TGTGCCAGCAGTTTAAAAGGGTCCAACAGAATAAACAATGAGCAGTTCTTC. The encoded protein is CASSLKGSNRINNEQFF.

The chain employs TRBV6-5 and TRBJ2-7, with TRBD1 identical over 11 bases. The CDR3 totals 15 residues. V shed 6 bases and J 2 bases; nucleotides not matched to a gene: 6. The germline CDR1 and CDR2 sequences are MNHEY and SVGAGI. CDR3 protein: CASRAGQGGTYEQYF. The CDR3 nucleotides read TGTGCCAGCAGAGCGGGACAGGGGGGTACCTACGAGCAGTACTTC.

This clone was seen ten or more times. Other DNA sequences of this sample code for an identical CDR3. The chain couples TRBV5-6 to TRBJ2-7; D is possibly TRBD1 (5 bases). The germline V gene encodes CDR1 SGHDT and CDR2 YYEEEE. This CDR3 is 12 amino acids long. The ends were cut back, 5 bases at V and 5 bases at J, with 11 bases in the middle. The CDR3 sequence is CASSLQVNEQYF. DNA for the CDR3: TGTGCCAGCAGTCTACAGGTAAACGAGCAGTACTTC.

This rearrangement joins TRBV19 to TRBJ2-7, with 8 bases that match TRBD2. Germline loops: CDR1 LNHDA, CDR2 SQIVND (reference sequence). The trim removed 5 bases at V and 0 bases at J, leaving 6 bases unmatched. The CDR3 consists of 15 residues. The CDR3 region has the DNA TGTGCCAGTAGTCTGACTAGCGAGAGCTCCTACGAGCAGTACTTC. This encodes CASSLTSESSYEQYF.

The chain combines TRBV7-9 with TRBJ2-3; 7 bases map to TRBD2. V was clipped by 5 bases and J by 0 bases; unmatched bases: 14. The CDR3 is 18 residues long. Germline lookup yields CDR1 SEHNR and CDR2 FQNEAQ (reference sequence). The CDR3 loop reads CASSPHWAGDTSTDTQYF. For the CDR3, the DNA is TGTGCCAGCAGCCCACATTGGGCGGGAGATACGAGCACAGATACGCAGTATTTT.

Details on this clone: At the DNA level, this CDR3 is encoded by other sequences in the same sample as well. The CDR3 coding sequence is TGTGCCAGCAGCAACGGCATTTTTAGGTTTTGCGAGCAGTACTTC. Its translation is CASSNGIFRFCEQYF. The chain is built from TRBV21-1 and TRBJ2-7. TRBV21-1 is a listed pseudogene. The CDR3 spans 15 residues.

The chain links TRBV6-1 to TRBJ2-1; 13 nucleotides align to TRBD2. This CDR3 is 20 amino acids long. Germline CDR1 MNHNS, CDR2 SASEGT. With V trimmed by 4 bases and J by 0 bases, 12 bases remained unmatched. The CDR3 nucleotides are TGTGCCAGCAGTGGAACGGGACTAGCGGGACAGAATAACTCCTACAATGAGCAGTTCTTC. Translating it yields CASSGTGLAGQNNSYNEQFF.

V usage is TRBV5-5 and J usage is TRBJ2-1; D is ambiguous. The CDR3 is 15 residues long. Trimming removed 2 bases at V and 5 bases at J, with 14 bases between. Germline-derived CDR1 and CDR2 are SGHKS and YYEKEE (reference sequence). CDR3 region: CASSLIHTGHNEQFF. CDR3 nucleotide sequence: TGTGCCAGCAGCTTAATCCACACCGGCCACAATGAGCAGTTCTTC. Complete variable domain (other parts from reference TRBV5-5 and TRBJ2-1): DAGVTQSPTHLIKTRGQQVTLRCSPISGHKSVSWYQQVLGQGPQFIFQYYEKEERGRGNFPDRFSARQFPNYSSELNVNALLLGDSALYLCASSLIHTGHNEQFFGPGTRLTVL.

The rearrangement links TRBV7-2 to TRBJ2-7, with 7 bases matching TRBD2. The junction had 11 bases not matched to a gene; V was cut back by 0 bases and J by 0 bases. The germline V gene encodes CDR1 SGHTA and CDR2 FQGNSA. This CDR3 is 18 amino acids long. The CDR3 protein is CASSLATSGKPNSYEQYF. CDR3 sequence (DNA): TGTGCCAGCAGCTTAGCGACCAGCGGGAAACCAAACTCCTACGAGCAGTACTTC.

The chain employs TRBV12-3 or TRBV12-4 and TRBJ1-4; D not certain. The CDR3 is 13 amino acids. V was cut by 1 base and J by 3 bases, with 3 bases left in between. CDR3 amino acids: CASSLVANEKLFF. The CDR3 DNA reads TGTGCCAGCAGTTTAGTAGCTAATGAAAAACTGTTTTTT.

This sequence joins TRBV4-3 and TRBJ2-5; D gene uncertain. Germline assignment: CDR1 LGHNA and CDR2 YSLEER. The CDR3 extends over 13 amino acids. Trimming took off 4 bases at V and 4 bases at J, with 10 bases between the two ends. CDR3 sequence reads: CASSRNTGETQYF. The CDR3 nucleotides read TGCGCCAGCAGCCGCAACACTGGAGAGACCCAGTACTTC.

The chain uses TRBV24-1 and TRBJ1-2; a possible D gene is TRBD1 (5 bases). The germline V gene has CDR1 KGHDR and CDR2 SFDVKD. The CDR3 covers 16 residues. The V and J ends lost 4 bases and 6 bases respectively, with 20 bases between them. The CDR3 DNA reads TGTGCCACCAGTGAGTCGCCTCCGGGACGGATGAATGGCTACACCTTC. Its protein product is CATSESPPGRMNGYTF.